The clone carrying this TCR beta chain was detected a few times. Its antigen is currently unknown. These data come from a study of cytotoxic CD8 clonotypes in ibrutinib-treated CLL. Study-wide background: Response samples followed a median roughly 13 months of treatment, range 6 to 36. The average sample held approximately 240,000 productive templates and about 99,000 productive rearrangements. Study-wide results and caveats: Once treatment began, public clonotypes, which were uncommon, contracted or stayed stable.

From cryopreserved PBMCs came roughly 2 micrograms of genomic DNA used for TCR beta libraries. The CDR3 is 14 amino acids. The V gene lost 0 bases and the J gene lost 7 bases, with 13 bases spanning the gap. Germline V gene sequence: CDR1 SGHNT, CDR2 YYREEE (reference sequence). Profiling relied on immunoSEQ multiplex PCR, and the TCRdb table lists in-frame clones only, not all of them. The sample yields some 120,000 clones, 58% seen once. This TCR derives from a human donor with chronic lymphocytic leukemia. V gene TRBV5-4 combines with J gene TRBJ1-2; possibly TRBD1 for D (5 bases). The material was PBMCs, obtained after 24 months of ibrutinib treatment. CDR3 loop: CASSLDQGLGGYTF. The CDR3 DNA follows: TGTGCCAGCAGCTTGGATCAGGGCTTGGGTGGCTACACCTTC. Full variable domain (missing parts from reference TRBV5-4 and TRBJ1-2): ETGVTQSPTHLIKTRGQQVTLRCSSQSGHNTVSWYQQALGQGPQFIFQYYREEENGRGNFPPRFSGLQFPNYSSELNVNALELDDSALYLCASSLDQGLGGYTFGSGTRLTVV.